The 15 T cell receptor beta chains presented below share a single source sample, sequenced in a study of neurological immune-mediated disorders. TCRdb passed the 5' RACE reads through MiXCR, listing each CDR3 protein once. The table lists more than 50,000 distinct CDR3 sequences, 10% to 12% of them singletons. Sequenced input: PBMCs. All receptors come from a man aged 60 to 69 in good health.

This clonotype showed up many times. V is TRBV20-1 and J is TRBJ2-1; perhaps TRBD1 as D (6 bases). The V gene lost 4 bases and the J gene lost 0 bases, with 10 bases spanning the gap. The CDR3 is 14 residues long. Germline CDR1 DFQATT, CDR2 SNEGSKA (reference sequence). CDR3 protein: CSAIKGVSYNEQFF. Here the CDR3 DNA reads TGCAGTGCTATAAAGGGGGTCTCCTACAATGAGCAGTTCTTC.

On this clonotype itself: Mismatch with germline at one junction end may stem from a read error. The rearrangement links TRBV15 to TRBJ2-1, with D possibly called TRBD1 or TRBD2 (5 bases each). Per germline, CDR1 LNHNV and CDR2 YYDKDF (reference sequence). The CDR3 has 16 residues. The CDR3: CTTSRERGGSYNEQFF. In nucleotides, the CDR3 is TGTACCACCAGCAGAGAGCGTGGGGGCTCCTACAATGAGCAGTTCTTC.

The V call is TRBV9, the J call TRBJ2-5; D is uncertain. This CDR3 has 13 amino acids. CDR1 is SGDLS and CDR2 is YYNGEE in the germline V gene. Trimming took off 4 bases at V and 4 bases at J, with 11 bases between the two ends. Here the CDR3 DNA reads TGTGCCAGCAGCCGCGCTATGGGAGAGACCCAGTACTTC. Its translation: CASSRAMGETQYF.

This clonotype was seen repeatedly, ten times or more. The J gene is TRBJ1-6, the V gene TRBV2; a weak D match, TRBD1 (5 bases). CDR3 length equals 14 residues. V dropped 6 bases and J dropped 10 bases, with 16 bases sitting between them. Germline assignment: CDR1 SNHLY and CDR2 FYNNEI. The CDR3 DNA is TGTGCCAGCAGCCGGGACGTAAGGAGGTCACCCCTCCACTTT. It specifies CASSRDVRRSPLHF.

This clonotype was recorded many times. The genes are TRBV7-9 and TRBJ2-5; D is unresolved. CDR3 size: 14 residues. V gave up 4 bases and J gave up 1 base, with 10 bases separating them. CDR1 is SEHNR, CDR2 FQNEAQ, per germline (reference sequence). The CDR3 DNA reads TGTGCCAGCAGCTCCTTCAAGTCCCAAGAGACCCAGTACTTC. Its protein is CASSSFKSQETQYF.

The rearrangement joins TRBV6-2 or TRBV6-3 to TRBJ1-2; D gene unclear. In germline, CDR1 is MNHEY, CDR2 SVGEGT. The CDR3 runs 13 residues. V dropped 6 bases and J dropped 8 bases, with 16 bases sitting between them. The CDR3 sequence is CASSRTGHEGYTF. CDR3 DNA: TGTGCCAGCAGCAGAACTGGCCATGAGGGCTACACCTTC.

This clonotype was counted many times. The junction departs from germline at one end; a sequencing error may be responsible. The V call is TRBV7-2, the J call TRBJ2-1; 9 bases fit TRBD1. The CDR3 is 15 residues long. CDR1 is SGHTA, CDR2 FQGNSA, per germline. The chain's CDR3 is CASTLGGQGYNEQFF. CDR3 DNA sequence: TGTGCCAGCACCTTAGGGGGACAGGGATACAATGAGCAGTTCTTC.

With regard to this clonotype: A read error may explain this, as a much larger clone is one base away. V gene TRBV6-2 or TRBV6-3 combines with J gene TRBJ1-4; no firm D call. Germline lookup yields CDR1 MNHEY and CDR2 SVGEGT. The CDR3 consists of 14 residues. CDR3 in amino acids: CASSRVATNGKLFF. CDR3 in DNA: TGTGCCAGCAGTCGGGTCGCAACTAATGGAAAACTGTTTTTT.

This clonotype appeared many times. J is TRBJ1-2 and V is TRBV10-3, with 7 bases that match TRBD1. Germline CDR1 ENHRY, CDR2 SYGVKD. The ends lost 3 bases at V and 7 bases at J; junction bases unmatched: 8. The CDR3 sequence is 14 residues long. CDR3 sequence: CAISEARGGGGYTF. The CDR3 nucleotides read TGTGCCATCAGTGAAGCCAGGGGGGGAGGTGGCTACACCTTC.

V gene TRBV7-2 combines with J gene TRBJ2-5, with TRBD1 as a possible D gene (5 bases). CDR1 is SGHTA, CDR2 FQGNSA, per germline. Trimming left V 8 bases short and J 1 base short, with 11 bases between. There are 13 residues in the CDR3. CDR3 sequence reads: CASPNQGQETQYF. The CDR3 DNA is TGTGCCAGCCCTAATCAGGGCCAAGAGACCCAGTACTTC.

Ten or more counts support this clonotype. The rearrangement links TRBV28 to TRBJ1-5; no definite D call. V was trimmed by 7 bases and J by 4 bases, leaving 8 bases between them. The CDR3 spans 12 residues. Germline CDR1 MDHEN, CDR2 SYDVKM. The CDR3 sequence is CASKYGNQPQHF. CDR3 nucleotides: TGTGCCAGCAAGTACGGTAATCAGCCCCAGCATTTT. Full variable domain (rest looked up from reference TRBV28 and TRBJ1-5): DVKVTQSSRYLVKRTGEKVFLECVQDMDHENMFWYRQDPGLGLRLIYFSYDVKMKEKGDIPEGYSVSREKKERFSLILESASTNQTSMYLCASKYGNQPQHFGDGTRLSIL.

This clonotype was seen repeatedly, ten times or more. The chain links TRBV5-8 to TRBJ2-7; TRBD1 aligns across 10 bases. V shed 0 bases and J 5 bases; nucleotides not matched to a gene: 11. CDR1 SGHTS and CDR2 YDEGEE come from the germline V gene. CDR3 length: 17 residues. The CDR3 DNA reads TGTGCCAGCAGCTTGGACCTTTCGGGACAGGGGTTGGACGAGCAGTACTTC. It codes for CASSLDLSGQGLDEQYF. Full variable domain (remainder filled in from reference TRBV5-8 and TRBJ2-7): EAGVTQSPTHLIKTRGQQATLRCSPISGHTSVYWYQQALGLGLQFLLWYDEGEERNRGNFPPRFSGRQFPNYSSELNVNALELEDSALYLCASSLDLSGQGLDEQYFGPGTRLTVT.

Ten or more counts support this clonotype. The CDR3 DNA reads as TGCAGTGCTAGAGATCTCGGCGGGGGGGGCACCGGGGAGCTGTTTTTT. The encoded protein is CSARDLGGGGTGELFF. V is TRBV20-1 and J is TRBJ2-2; 9 bases map to TRBD2. The CDR3 runs 16 residues. Germline values: CDR1 DFQATT, CDR2 SNEGSKA (reference sequence). The trim removed 0 bases at V and 4 bases at J, leaving 6 bases unmatched.

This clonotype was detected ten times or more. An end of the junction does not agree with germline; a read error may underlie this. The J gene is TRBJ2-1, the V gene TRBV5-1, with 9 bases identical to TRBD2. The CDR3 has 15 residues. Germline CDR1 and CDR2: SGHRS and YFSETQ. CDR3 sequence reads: CASSFSGGSYNEQFF. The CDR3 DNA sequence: TGTGCCAGCAGTTTTAGCGGGGGTTCCTACAATGAGCAGTTCTTC.

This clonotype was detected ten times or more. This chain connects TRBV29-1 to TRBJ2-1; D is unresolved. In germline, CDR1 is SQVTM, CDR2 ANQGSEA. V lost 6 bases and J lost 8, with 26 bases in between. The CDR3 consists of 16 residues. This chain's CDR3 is CSVLLGLGVLGYEQFF. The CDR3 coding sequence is TGCAGCGTCCTGCTTGGCCTCGGCGTACTCGGCTATGAGCAGTTCTTC.